Listed here is a single T cell receptor beta chain. Patients from Seattle were sampled longitudinally, starting during active infection. This record belongs to a study of blood T cell repertoires in COVID-19. On the study more broadly: The origin of the acute and convalescent COVID-19 samples was the United States, Italy and Spain.

Repertoires were generated with immunoSEQ multiplex PCR, while TCRdb's copy carries only in-frame clones and drops some. Of some 270,000 clones in the sample, around 81% were seen once. The CDR3 has 15 amino acids. Germline loops: CDR1 SGHRS, CDR2 YFSETQ. V lost 0 bases to trimming and J lost 4 bases, with 13 bases between them. The receptor was isolated from an older person with COVID-19, enrolled during active disease. The sequencing sample was made of peripheral blood. The chain employs TRBV5-1 and TRBJ1-1, with D possibly matching TRBD1 (5 bases). The CDR3: CASSLDGHVGTEAFF. CDR3 in DNA: TGCGCCAGCAGCTTGGATGGACACGTGGGCACTGAAGCTTTCTTT.